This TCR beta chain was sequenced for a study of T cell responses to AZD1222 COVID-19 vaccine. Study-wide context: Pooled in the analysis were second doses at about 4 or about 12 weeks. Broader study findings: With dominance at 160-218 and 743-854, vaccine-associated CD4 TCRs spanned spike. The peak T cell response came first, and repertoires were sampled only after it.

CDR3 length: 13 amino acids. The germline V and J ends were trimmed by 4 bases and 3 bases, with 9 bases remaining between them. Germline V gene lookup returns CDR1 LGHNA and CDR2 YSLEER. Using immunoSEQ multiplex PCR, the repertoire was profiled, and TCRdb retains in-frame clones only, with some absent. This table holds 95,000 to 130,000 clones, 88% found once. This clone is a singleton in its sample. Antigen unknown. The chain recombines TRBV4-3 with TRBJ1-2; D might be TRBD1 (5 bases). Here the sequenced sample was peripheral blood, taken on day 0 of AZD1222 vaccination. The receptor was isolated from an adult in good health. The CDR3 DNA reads TGCGCCAGCAGCCGCAGGGCTGACTATGGCTACACCTTC. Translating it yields CASSRRADYGYTF.